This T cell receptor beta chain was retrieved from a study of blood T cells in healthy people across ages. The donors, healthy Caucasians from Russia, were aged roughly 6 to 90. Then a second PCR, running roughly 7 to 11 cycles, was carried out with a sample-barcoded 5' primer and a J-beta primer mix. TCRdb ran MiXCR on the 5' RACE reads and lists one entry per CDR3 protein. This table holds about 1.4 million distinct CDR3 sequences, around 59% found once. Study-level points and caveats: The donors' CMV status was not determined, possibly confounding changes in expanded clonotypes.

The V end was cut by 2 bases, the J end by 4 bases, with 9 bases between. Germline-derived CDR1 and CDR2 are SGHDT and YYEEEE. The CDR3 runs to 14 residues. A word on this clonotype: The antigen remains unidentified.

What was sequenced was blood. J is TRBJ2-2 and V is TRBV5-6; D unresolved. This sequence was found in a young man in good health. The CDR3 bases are TGTGCCAGCAGCTTCAAGTCTTTCACCGGGGAGCTGTTTTTT. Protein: CASSFKSFTGELFF.